A selection of T cell receptor beta chains follows, all from one sample in a study of T cell changes during pregnancy in multiple sclerosis. Assay: immunoSEQ multiplex PCR; the TCRdb copy retains only in-frame clones and omits some. The sample yields tens of thousands of clones, nearly 90% seen once. The sequences come from peripheral blood, collected in the first trimester of pregnancy. Receptors originate from a female donor with multiple sclerosis, enrolled in a pregnancy study. Each CDR3 is given with its conserved first and last residue. D genes are given only for firm matches. Size tells how often a clone was seen (once, few, many) or the class of an expanded clone, and some rows leave it out.

D,J,V,size,DNA,CDR3
TRBD1,TRBJ1-5,TRBV2,once,TGTGCCAGCAGCCAAAGACAGGGGGCGATGGACCAGCCCCAGCATTTT,CASSQRQGAMDQPQHF
TRBD2,TRBJ2-3,TRBV9,.,TGTGCCAGCAGCGTAGCTACAGGACTAGCCGAAATAAGACCCCTTAGGACAGATACGCAGTATTTT,CASSVATGLAEIRPLRTDTQYF
.,TRBJ2-5,TRBV10-2,once,TGCGCCAGCAGCGACAGCCAACAGGGCGACCAAGAGACCCAGTACTTC,CASSDSQQGDQETQYF
.,TRBJ2-5,TRBV5-1,.,TGCGCCAGCAGCTTGGAAGGAGGGCTGGGGGAGACCCAGTACTTC,CASSLEGGLGETQYF
.,TRBJ2-5,TRBV7-9,.,TGTGCCAGCAGCTTAGTTTCTAGCGACCAAGAGACCCAGTACTTC,CASSLVSSDQETQYF
TRBD2,TRBJ2-7,TRBV5-1,.,TGCGCCAGCAGCCCCCAGACTAGCGGGGTTACCTACGAGCAGTACTTC,CASSPQTSGVTYEQYF
.,TRBJ2-3,TRBV6-5,.,TGTGCCAGCAGTGAAACGACGGGAGATACGCAGTATTTT,CASSETTGDTQYF
.,TRBJ1-1,TRBV29-1,few,TGCGCAGCGTCCCGGGATGTGAACACTGAAGCTTTCTTT,CAASRDVNTEAFF
TRBD1,TRBJ2-2,TRBV5-1,.,TGCGCCAGCAGCTTGGCAGGGGGTGAAACCGGGGAGCTGTTTTTT,CASSLAGGETGELFF
.,TRBJ2-3,TRBV12-5,once,TGTGCTAGTGGCCGTGAAGGGGGCACAGATACGCAGTATTTT,CASGREGGTDTQYF
TRBD2,TRBJ2-5,TRBV5-1,once,TGCGCCAGCAGTCCTGGCGGGAGTAACCAAGAGACCCAGTACTTC,CASSPGGSNQETQYF
.,TRBJ1-4,TRBV6-1,.,TGTGCCAGCTGGCAGACGGGAACTAATGAAAAACTGTTTTTT,CASWQTGTNEKLFF
.,TRBJ2-7,TRBV30,.,TGTGCCTGGAGCCTCGGACAGCCCTACGAGCAGTACTTC,CAWSLGQPYEQYF
TRBD1,TRBJ2-5,TRBV6-6,.,TGTGCCATCGCGGACAGGGCTGGGCAGACCCAGTACTTC,CAIADRAGQTQYF
TRBD1,TRBJ2-2,TRBV6-1,.,TGTGCCAGCAGCCGACAGGGCGAGGGGGAGCTGTTTTTT,CASSRQGEGELFF
.,TRBJ2-1,TRBV5-1,.,TGCGCCAGCAGCCCCATCCCCTCCTACAATGAGCAGTTCTTC,CASSPIPSYNEQFF
.,TRBJ1-2,TRBV30,.,TGTGCCTGGAGTGTACCGGGATTGAACTATGGCTACACCTTC,CAWSVPGLNYGYTF
TRBD2,TRBJ2-7,TRBV27,.,TGTGCCAGCAGTTCCCCTAGCGGGGTCTCCTACGAGCAGTACTTC,CASSSPSGVSYEQYF
.,TRBJ1-1,TRBV6-4,once,TGTGCCAGCCGGCAGGGGCCCTGGACTGAAGCTTTCTTT,CASRQGPWTEAFF
TRBD1,TRBJ1-2,TRBV18,.,TGTGCCAGCTCACCCCGGACAGGGATTGACTATGGCTACACCTTC,CASSPRTGIDYGYTF
TRBD2,TRBJ2-1,TRBV11-3,.,TGTGCCAGCAGCACTAGCGGGAGAGCCCCGTACAATGAGCAGTTCTTC,CASSTSGRAPYNEQFF
.,TRBJ2-1,TRBV7-3,.,TGTGCCAGCAGCTTAATCACGGGAGCCGTCTACAATGAGCAGTTCTTC,CASSLITGAVYNEQFF
.,TRBJ2-7,TRBV5-5,.,TGTGCCAGCAGCCAGGACAGTAACTCCTACGAGCAGTACTTC,CASSQDSNSYEQYF
.,TRBJ2-2,TRBV2,.,TGTGCCAGCAGTGTTCGCCGCGAAGAGCGCGGACTCAGGAACACCGGGGAGCTGTTTTTT,CASSVRREERGLRNTGELFF